The 14 T cell receptor beta chains below all came from one sample that was sequenced in a study of tumor and adjacent non-tumor tissue in lung cancer. RNA was extracted from bulk tissue without any cell sorting. This non-tumor lung sample came from over 3 cm beyond the tumor edge. A modified ARM-PCR protocol with three rounds of nested PCR amplified TCRbeta. Each CDR3 protein is one row after TCRdb ran MiXCR on the multiplex PCR reads. Among 100,000 or so distinct CDR3 sequences listed, about 62% were seen once. Sample: distant non-tumor lung tissue. These receptors came from a man aged 25-45 years with non-small cell lung cancer.

In this sample, this clonotype turned up a few times. The chain employs TRBV10-3 and TRBJ2-1, with 11 bases lining up with TRBD2. With 0 bases clipped from V and 6 bases from J, the junction kept 1 base outside the gene matches. The CDR3 contains 15 residues. In germline, CDR1 is ENHRY, CDR2 SYGVKD. CDR3: CAISESTSGSNEQFF. CDR3 nucleotides: TGTGCCATCAGTGAGTCTACTAGCGGGAGCAATGAGCAGTTCTTC.

For this clonotype: At one boundary the junction diverges from the germline segment, which might be a read error. J is TRBJ2-3 and V is TRBV4-2; possibly TRBD1 for D (5 bases). Germline V gene sequence: CDR1 LGHNA, CDR2 YNFKEQ. This CDR3 has 13 residues. The CDR3 sequence: CVSSRGLTDMQYF. The CDR3 DNA is TGTGTCAGCAGCCGAGGATTGACAGATATGCAGTATTTT.

This clonotype was observed a few times. The chain combines TRBV25-1 with TRBJ2-1, with D perhaps being TRBD1 or TRBD2 (5 bases each). CDR3 length equals 15 residues. Germline CDR1 reads MGHDK; CDR2 reads SYGVNS. Trimming shortened V by 8 bases and J by 7 bases, and 21 bases separated the two germline ends. DNA of the CDR3: TGTGCCAGCGATGGTAGAGGTGGGGGAATAAATGAGCAGTTCTTC. Its translation: CASDGRGGGINEQFF. The variable domain in full, completed from reference TRBV25-1 and TRBJ2-1, reads EADIYQTPRYLVIGTGKKITLECSQTMGHDKMYWYQQDPGMELHLIHYSYGVNSTEKGDLSSESTVSRIRTEHFPLTLESARPSHTSQYLCASDGRGGGINEQFFGPGTRLTVL.

For this clonotype: One base away lies a much larger clone, so this may be a sequencing read error. As the CDR3 is not closed by the conserved phenylalanine or tryptophan, this likely results from a read error. This sequence joins TRBV12-3 or TRBV12-4 and TRBJ2-7; 7 bases match TRBD1. The CDR3 covers 14 residues. Germline trimming cut 6 bases from V and 2 bases from J; bases unmatched to any gene: 7. CDR3 sequence (DNA): TGTGCCAGCAGCAACGGGACAGAAACCTACGAGCAGTACATC. Residues: CASSNGTETYEQYI.

There are many counts of this clonotype. The chain has TRBV6-1 and TRBJ1-5; no firm D call. V lost 2 bases, J lost 6 bases, and 5 bases lay in between. Germline-derived CDR1 and CDR2 are MNHNS and SASEGT. This CDR3 spans 12 amino acids. CDR3 sequence reads: CASSELGQPQHF. The CDR3 nucleotides read TGTGCCAGCAGTGAACTTGGTCAGCCCCAGCATTTT.

CDR3 coding DNA: TGCGCCAGCAGCCACCCCGGACTAGCGGAGGGCCCGGGATACAATGAGCAGTTCTTC. This gives the protein CASSHPGLAEGPGYNEQFF. The V gene is TRBV4-1, the J gene TRBJ2-1; 10 bases line up with TRBD2. V gave up 3 bases and J gave up 4 bases; unmatched junction bases: 15. This CDR3 is 19 amino acids long. The V gene's germline CDR1 is MGHRA and CDR2 YSYEKL.

This clonotype was seen a handful of times. The junction departs from germline at one end; a sequencing error may be responsible. The chain has TRBV10-3 and TRBJ1-2; D is unresolved. CDR1 is ENHRY, CDR2 SYGVKD, per germline. The CDR3 totals 11 residues. CDR3 coding DNA: TGTGCCATCAGTGAATCAACCGGCTGCACCTTC. It yields the protein CAISESTGCTF.

This clonotype was picked up one time. The chain recombines TRBV4-1 with TRBJ2-5; 7 nucleotides line up with TRBD2. The trim removed 8 bases at V and 5 bases at J, leaving 8 bases unmatched. Germline CDR1 MGHRA, CDR2 YSYEKL. The CDR3 spans 13 residues. CDR3 amino acids: CASGYSGLETQYF. In DNA, the CDR3 is TGCGCCAGCGGCTATAGCGGGTTGGAGACCCAGTACTTC.

As regards this clonotype: Sequence at one end of the junction differs from germline and may be a read error. The chain carries TRBV7-8 and TRBJ2-7; 7 bases are a match to TRBD1. The CDR3 spans 13 residues. The germline gives CDR1 SGHVS, CDR2 FQNEAQ. The CDR3 DNA is TGTACCAGCAGTTACAGGGGAGCCTACGAGCAGTACTTC. Its translation: CTSSYRGAYEQYF.

The V and J genes are TRBV28 and TRBJ2-1; a possible D gene is TRBD2 (6 bases). Germline CDR1 is MDHEN and CDR2 is SYDVKM. The length of the CDR3 is 18 residues. The CDR3 region has the DNA TGTGGCAACAGTTCTCCCATAGCGGAGAAGAGCTCCTACAATGAGCAGTTCTTC. Translation: CGNSSPIAEKSSYNEQFF.

On this clonotype itself: Germline is not matched at one junction end, which may reflect a read error. The chain combines TRBV11-2 with TRBJ2-5; D gene uncertain. Germline CDR1 SGHAT, CDR2 FQNNGV. The CDR3 spans 13 residues. The CDR3 DNA reads TGTGTCAGCAGCCGCTCTAGAGTTGAGACCCAGTACTTC. Translation: CVSSRSRVETQYF.

V and J are TRBV6-1 and TRBJ2-3, with D possibly being TRBD2 (5 bases). The germline V gene encodes CDR1 MNHNS and CDR2 SASEGT. The CDR3 extends over 13 amino acids. The ends were cut back, 10 bases at V and 10 bases at J, with 21 bases in the middle. The CDR3 protein is CATSAPGKNSQYF. The CDR3 nucleotides read TGTGCCACTTCGGCACCGGGGAAGAATTCGCAGTATTTT.

Worth noting for this clonotype: At one end, the junction sequence differs from germline, possibly due to a read error. This chain links TRBV6-5 with TRBJ2-7, with 11 bases matching TRBD1. This CDR3 region has 15 residues. Germline V gene data show CDR1 as MNHEY and CDR2 as SVGAGI. The CDR3 coding sequence is TGCGCCAGCAGTGGAGGACAGGGGGCCTCCTACGAGCAGTACTTC. Its translation is CASSGGQGASYEQYF.

A few counts support this clonotype. The chain links TRBV14 to TRBJ2-7, with unresolved D. The germline V gene has CDR1 SGHDN and CDR2 FVKESK. Trimming stripped 1 base from V and 9 bases from J, with 13 bases between. The CDR3 length is 13 residues. As DNA, the CDR3 is TGTGCCAGCAGCCAAGGCGTGACAACGGCGCAGTACTTC. Translation gives CASSQGVTTAQYF.